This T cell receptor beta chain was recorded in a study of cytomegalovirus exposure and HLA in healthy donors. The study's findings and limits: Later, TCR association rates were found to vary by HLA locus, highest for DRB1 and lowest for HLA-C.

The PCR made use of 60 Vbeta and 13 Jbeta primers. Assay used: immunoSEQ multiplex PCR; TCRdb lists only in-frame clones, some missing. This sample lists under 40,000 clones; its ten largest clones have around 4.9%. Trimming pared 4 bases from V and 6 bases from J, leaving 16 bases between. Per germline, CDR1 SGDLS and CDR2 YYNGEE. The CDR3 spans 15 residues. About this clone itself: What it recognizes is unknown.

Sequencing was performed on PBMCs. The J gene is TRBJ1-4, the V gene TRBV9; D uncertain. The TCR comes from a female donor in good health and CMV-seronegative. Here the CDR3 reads CASSSRSTADEKLFF. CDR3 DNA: TGTGCCAGCAGCTCTAGGTCTACAGCGGATGAAAAACTGTTTTTT.